This TCR beta chain was sequenced in a study of cytomegalovirus exposure and HLA in healthy donors. Study findings and constraints: Reports indicate that TCR beta sequences accurately predicted the HLA-A and HLA-B alleles of most subjects.

In the PCR, 60 Vbeta and 13 Jbeta primers were used. Clones were read by immunoSEQ multiplex PCR, and TCRdb kept only the in-frame ones, dropping some. Of 80,000 to 130,000 clones listed, about 79% were seen once; the top ten hold approximately 4.2%. Details on this clone: Antigen unknown.

The germline gives CDR1 SGHAT, CDR2 FQNNGV. The CDR3 is made up of 18 amino acids. Trimming took 4 bases from V and 0 from J; bases not matched to a gene: 9. This TCR came from a female donor in good health and CMV-seropositive. The chain combines TRBV11-2 with TRBJ2-3; 11 nucleotides align to TRBD1. Input material: PBMCs. This CDR3 is CASSSGGTGGLSTDTQYF. CDR3 DNA sequence: TGTGCCAGCAGCTCTGGGGGGACAGGGGGATTAAGCACAGATACGCAGTATTTT.